Detailed here is one T cell receptor (beta chain). The germline V gene encodes CDR1 MNHEY and CDR2 SVGAGI. Trimming left V 5 bases short and J 7 bases short, with 18 bases between. The CDR3 covers 15 residues. These data are taken from a study of T cell changes during pregnancy in multiple sclerosis. Repertoires were generated with immunoSEQ multiplex PCR, while TCRdb's copy carries only in-frame clones and drops some. The sample shows 20,000 to 25,000 clones, about 89% of them seen only once. The chain links TRBV6-5 to TRBJ2-1; D may be TRBD2 (7 bases). This clonotype originated in a female donor with multiple sclerosis, enrolled in a pregnancy study. Sample: CD8+ T cells from peripheral blood mononuclear cells, taken in the first trimester of pregnancy. This chain's CDR3 is CASSPRGGAWNEQFF. CDR3 DNA sequence: TGTGCCAGCAGTCCCCGCGGGGGCGCGTGGAATGAGCAGTTCTTC.